Listed below are T cell receptor beta chains from one sample, sequenced in a study of T cells in Graves' hyperthyroidism and ophthalmopathy. TCRdb re-called the multiplex PCR reads through MiXCR, storing one row per CDR3 protein. The table shows 490,000 or so distinct CDR3 sequences, with about 16% occurring only once. Source material: blood. The origin of the receptors is a young woman with Graves' ophthalmopathy. The CDR3 runs from the conserved cysteine through the conserved F or W. The D gene is left open where the match is weak. Part of the rows lack a size; the others show once, few, many or a class for expanded clones.

V gene	clone size	J gene	D gene	CDR3 protein	CDR3 DNA
TRBV6-6	many	TRBJ2-7	NA	CASSYPQRTPYEQYF	TGTGCCAGCAGTTACCCCCAGCGGACCCCCTACGAGCAGTACTTC
TRBV5-5	many	TRBJ1-1	NA	CASSPQDRSTEAFF	TGTGCCAGCAGCCCCCAGGATCGGAGCACTGAAGCTTTCTTT
TRBV7-2	many	TRBJ2-7	NA	CASSLRRGEQYF	TGTGCCAGCAGCTTAAGGAGGGGCGAGCAGTACTTC
TRBV20-1	few	TRBJ1-6	NA	CSARGTSGGNSPLHF	TGCAGTGCTAGAGGAACGAGTGGGGGTAATTCACCCCTCCACTTT
TRBV11-2	NA	TRBJ2-2	TRBD2	CASTTWTGGDTGELFF	TGTGCCAGCACCACTTGGACTGGGGGGGACACCGGGGAGCTGTTTTTT
TRBV7-3	NA	TRBJ2-1	NA	CASSSSDGEQFF	TGTGCCAGCAGCTCGTCAGACGGGGAGCAGTTCTTC
TRBV7-3	many	TRBJ2-2	TRBD2	CASSLGLAGGNTGELFF	TGTGCCAGCAGCTTAGGGCTAGCGGGAGGTAACACCGGGGAGCTGTTTTTT
TRBV5-1	few	TRBJ2-1	TRBD1	CASSPGGHEQFF	TGCGCCAGCTCCCCAGGGGGCCATGAGCAGTTCTTC
TRBV5-1	many	TRBJ2-1	NA	CASSLNWGGGYNEQFF	TGCGCCAGCAGCTTGAATTGGGGAGGGGGTTACAATGAGCAGTTCTTC
TRBV6-1	once	TRBJ2-3	NA	CASTDDRSTDTQYF	TGTGCCAGCACCGATGATCGTTCCACAGATACGCAGTATTTT
TRBV29-1	NA	TRBJ1-1	NA	CSATPFQWKEMNTEAFF	TGCAGCGCCACTCCCTTCCAGTGGAAGGAGATGAACACTGAAGCTTTCTTT
TRBV6-4	NA	TRBJ2-1	NA	CASSDSGLLNEQFF	TGTGCCAGCAGTGACTCGGGACTGCTCAATGAGCAGTTCTTC
TRBV4-3	NA	TRBJ1-2	NA	CASSLLGDDGYTF	TGCGCCAGCAGCCTCCTAGGGGACGATGGCTACACCTTC
TRBV28	NA	TRBJ1-1	NA	CASSFTAGTLGAFF	TGTGCCAGCAGTTTCACCGCCGGGACCCTGGGCGCTTTCTTT
TRBV7-2	few	TRBJ1-5	NA	CASSGVGVQPQHF	TGTGCCAGCAGCGGGGTAGGAGTTCAGCCCCAGCATTTT
TRBV7-9	few	TRBJ1-4	NA	CASSLTEKLFF	TGTGCCAGCAGCTTAACGGAAAAACTGTTTTTT
TRBV18	NA	TRBJ1-2	NA	CASSRLPTEINYGYTF	TGTGCCAGCTCACGTCTGCCGACAGAGATAAACTATGGCTACACCTTC
TRBV6-1	many	TRBJ2-5	NA	CASTGADGRETQYF	TGTGCCAGCACGGGGGCCGACGGAAGGGAGACCCAGTACTTC
TRBV7-2	NA	TRBJ2-1	NA	CASSFLARFQQFF	TGTGCCAGCAGCTTCCTAGCGCGGTTTCAGCAGTTCTTC
TRBV6-2/TRBV6-3	NA	TRBJ2-5	NA	CASRGQRESGTQYF	TGTGCCAGCAGGGGACAGCGGGAGTCAGGGACCCAGTACTTC
TRBV6-2/TRBV6-3	NA	TRBJ2-7	NA	CASSYSRQYEQYF	TGTGCCAGCAGTTACTCGAGGCAGTACGAGCAGTACTTC
TRBV12-3/TRBV12-4	many	TRBJ2-7	NA	CASSWAREYEQYF	TGTGCCAGCAGTTGGGCGAGGGAATACGAGCAGTACTTC
TRBV29-1	NA	TRBJ1-2	TRBD1	CSVPNDRVSLRYGYTF	TGCAGCGTTCCCAACGACAGGGTTAGTTTACGCTATGGCTACACCTTC
TRBV6-1	many	TRBJ2-5	NA	CASSELRGETQYF	TGTGCCAGCAGTGAACTTAGGGGAGAGACCCAGTACTTC
TRBV27	few	TRBJ1-4	NA	CASSFQGLAEKLFF	TGTGCCAGCAGTTTCCAGGGGCTGGCTGAAAAACTGTTTTTT
TRBV9	NA	TRBJ2-7	NA	CASSGGSLYEQYF	TGTGCCAGCTCCGGTGGGTCCCTCTACGAGCAGTACTTC
TRBV2	many	TRBJ1-1	NA	CASSEELGKGSEAFF	TGTGCCAGCAGTGAAGAATTGGGGAAAGGGTCCGAAGCTTTCTTT
TRBV7-2	many	TRBJ2-2	NA	CASSLSLGTGELFF	TGTGCCAGCAGCTTATCCCTAGGGACCGGGGAGCTGTTTTTT
TRBV5-1	many	TRBJ2-7	TRBD2	CASSLELAGGEQYF	TGCGCCAGCAGCTTGGAACTAGCGGGAGGCGAGCAGTACTTC
TRBV27	few	TRBJ2-2	TRBD1	CASSLTQGAGNPGELFF	TGTGCCAGCAGTTTAACACAGGGGGCTGGAAATCCCGGGGAGCTGTTTTTT
TRBV7-6	few	TRBJ2-1	NA	CASHAPNNEQFF	TGTGCCAGCCACGCACCCAACAATGAGCAGTTCTTC
TRBV2	NA	TRBJ2-1	TRBD2	CASSRTSGASSYNEQFF	TGTGCCAGCAGTCGGACTAGCGGGGCCTCCTCCTACAATGAGCAGTTCTTC
TRBV7-9	many	TRBJ2-7	NA	CASSLLSEGGYEQYF	TGTGCCAGCAGCCTACTCTCGGAGGGAGGCTACGAGCAGTACTTC
TRBV20-1	many	TRBJ2-7	TRBD2	CSARLGTSKYEQYF	TGCAGTGCTAGGTTAGGGACTAGCAAGTACGAGCAGTACTTC
TRBV5-4	many	TRBJ2-7	NA	CASSLGIGGHSYEQYF	TGTGCCAGCAGCTTGGGTATCGGCGGGCACTCCTACGAGCAGTACTTC
TRBV6-1	few	TRBJ2-3	TRBD1	CASREQGGTDTQYF	TGTGCCAGCAGAGAACAGGGGGGCACAGATACGCAGTATTTT
TRBV6-2/TRBV6-3	many	TRBJ2-5	NA	CASSYGSGQETQYF	TGTGCCAGCAGTTATGGGTCAGGCCAAGAGACCCAGTACTTC
TRBV28	many	TRBJ1-1	NA	CASSITNTEAFF	TGTGCCAGCAGTATCACGAACACTGAAGCTTTCTTT
TRBV10-3	NA	TRBJ1-1	NA	CAITGEAGLAFF	TGTGCCATCACAGGGGAGGCAGGCCTTGCTTTCTTT
TRBV19	NA	TRBJ2-3	NA	CASSYEEEDTRYF	TGTGCCAGTAGTTATGAGGAGGAAGATACGCGGTATTTT
TRBV7-2	many	TRBJ2-1	NA	CASSLRGRGSSYNEQFF	TGTGCCAGCAGCTTAAGGGGACGGGGAAGCTCCTACAATGAGCAGTTCTTC